At least ten counts were recorded for the clone carrying this T cell receptor beta chain. The antigen remains undetermined. This entry is derived from a study of T cells in Graves' hyperthyroidism and ophthalmopathy. Findings and limits, study-wide: By a 13 V-J model, ophthalmopathy was set apart from stable hyperthyroidism. Among thyroid clonotypes expanded above 0.001, most also appeared in blood.

The CDR3 consists of 13 residues. V was trimmed by 1 base and J by 4 bases, leaving 10 bases between them. Germline lookup yields CDR1 DFQATT and CDR2 SNEGSKA (reference sequence). Amplification targeted TCR beta CDR3 regions from RNA transcripts. RT-PCR in the first round (using the HTBI primer set) targeted the TCR CDR3. TCRdb recomputed calls from the multiplex PCR reads with MiXCR, one row per CDR3 protein. The profile covers fewer than 800,000 distinct CDR3 sequences, with around 17% appearing a single time and approximately 8.4% taken by the ten largest. The sequence was collected from a man between 18 and 29 years old with Graves' hyperthyroidism. Sequences were obtained from blood. The chain recombines TRBV20-1 with TRBJ1-1; no clear D. The CDR3: CSARVGPTTEAFF. In DNA, the CDR3 is TGCAGTGCTAGAGTAGGGCCAACCACTGAAGCTTTCTTT.